The T cell receptor beta chain under discussion was sequenced for a study of CD8+CD57+ T cells in acquired aplastic anemia. At the level of the study: The mean DNA yield obtained from sorted CD4+ and CD8+ cells came to about 3.2 ug. Study-wide results and caveats: Roughly 28 was the count of CD8+ CDR3 sequences that patients shared with controls.

Concerning this clonotype: Its antigen remains unidentified.

Genomic DNA constituted the template upon which TCR beta VDJ and CDR3 profiling was performed. TCRdb independently ran MiXCR on the reads; one entry per CDR3 protein. The table shows around 160,000 distinct CDR3 sequences, with roughly 43% occurring only once. The CDR3 is 14 amino acids. The J segment lost 13 bases and the V segment lost 2 bases, leaving 11 bases of the junction unmatched. CDR1 and CDR2 (germline): LGHNT, FRNRAP. Individuals selected for sequencing had exhibited CD8+CD57+ cell expansion on flow cytometry. None of the patients had been given any therapy when their blood was sampled. The receptor was isolated from a human donor with aplastic anemia. The gene calls are TRBV12-5 and TRBJ2-7; 10 bases fit TRBD1. The sample was sorted CD4+, CD8+, or CD8+CD57+ T cells (not recorded which) from PBMCs. DNA of the CDR3: TGTGCTAGTGGTTTGTTCCTAGGACAGGGGGTCTACTACTTC. Protein product: CASGLFLGQGVYYF.